The clone carrying this T cell receptor beta chain was observed at least ten times. What it binds is not known. CDR1 is GTSNPN and CDR2 is SVGIG in the germline V gene (reference sequence). This CDR3 is 12 amino acids long. V lost 3 bases and J 0 bases, leaving 5 bases between the germline ends. This specimen belongs to a study of T cells in Graves' hyperthyroidism and ophthalmopathy. Study-wide context: At initial diagnosis, before any treatment had begun, peripheral blood was obtained. Study conclusions and caveats: In blood, most of the thyroid clonotypes expanded above 0.001 were also present. For ophthalmopathy, model prediction preceded onset by a median around six months.

Lactation, pregnancy, other autoimmune disease or uncontrolled infection excluded patients. Researchers took RNA transcripts and amplified the TCR beta CDR3 regions from them. Researchers ran a first-round RT-PCR on the TCR CDR3 using the HTBI primer set. From the multiplex PCR reads, TCRdb called clonotypes with MiXCR, one entry per CDR3 protein. The repertoire consists of 250,000 to 300,000 distinct CDR3 sequences, with 15% to 20% occurring once and the leading ten covering under 45%. The rearrangement uses TRBV30 and TRBJ1-1; D unclear. The sample taken for sequencing was blood. This TCR came from a man between 50 and 59 years old with Graves' ophthalmopathy. Here the CDR3 reads CAWSSVNTEAFF. CDR3 DNA sequence: TGTGCCTGGAGCTCAGTGAACACTGAAGCTTTCTTT.